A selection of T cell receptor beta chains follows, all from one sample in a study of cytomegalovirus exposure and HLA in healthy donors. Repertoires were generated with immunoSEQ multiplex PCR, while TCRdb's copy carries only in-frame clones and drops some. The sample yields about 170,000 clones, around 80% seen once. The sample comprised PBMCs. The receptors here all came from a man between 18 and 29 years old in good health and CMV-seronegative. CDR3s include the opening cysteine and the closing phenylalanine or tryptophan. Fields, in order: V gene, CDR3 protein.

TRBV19 CASSLSNQPQHF
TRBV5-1 CASSLERLSYNEQFF
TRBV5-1 CASSSPERGASRSHEQFF
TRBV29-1 CSAGYNEQFF
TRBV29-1 CSVVRAGDGYTF
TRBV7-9 CASSLGDSSYGYTF
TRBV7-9 CSSSPRESGSSYNEQFF
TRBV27 CASTERTNTGELFF
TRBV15 CATSREASVTDTQYF
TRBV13 CASSLRAGTSGGASWETQYF
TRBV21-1 CASSKYRTSGYNEQFF
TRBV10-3 CAISVKGDETQYF
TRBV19 CASSAQGQGLNIQYF
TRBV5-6 CASSAMTGTYEQYF
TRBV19 CASKGNSFTEAFF
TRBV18 CASSPPNGFYGYTF
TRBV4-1 CASSPGMREKLFF
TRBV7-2 CASSLLRDTQYF
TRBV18 CASSPRTSGSLYNEQFF
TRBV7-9 CASSTGGVSTEAFF
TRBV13 CASSLNRLAGTNEKLFF
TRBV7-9 CSSSLQGHSNQPQHF